This T cell receptor beta chain came from a study of early T cells in non-severe SARS-CoV-2 infection. On the study more broadly: It was bulk RNA from unsorted whole blood that was sequenced, and the chains were unpaired. Study observations and caveats: Using VDJdb, the matching emphasized anti-spike CD8 responses while missing private and CD4 specificities.

Attachment of unique molecular identifiers to individual cDNA molecules was performed. TCRdb independently ran MiXCR on the 5' RACE reads; one entry per CDR3 protein. The sample gives 55,000 to 75,000 distinct CDR3 sequences, less than 15% of which show up once; 1.5% to 2% is in the top ten. CDR1 is SGHVS, CDR2 FQNEAQ, per germline. This CDR3 contains 13 residues. V lost 6 bases to trimming and J lost 0 bases, with 7 bases between them. Comments on this clonotype: Its antigen is undetermined.

The V and J genes are TRBV7-8 and TRBJ2-3; D remains unclear. Sequencing input: whole blood. This receptor was obtained from an adult who was a healthcare worker with PCR-confirmed SARS-CoV-2 infection or an uninfected control (not recorded which). In DNA, the CDR3 is TGTGCCAGCAGACCCTCCAGCACAGATACGCAGTATTTT. Its protein product is CASRPSSTDTQYF.